These 27 T cell receptor beta chains originate from one sample sequenced in a study of PD-L1 blockade in urothelial cancer. Here immunoSEQ multiplex PCR was the method, and the copy in TCRdb shows in-frame clones only, minus some. The repertoire consists of around 40,000 clones, with roughly 92% occurring once and the leading ten covering around 11%. Time point specified: pretreatment peripheral blood. This specimen consisted of PBMCs, obtained around atezolizumab (anti-PD-L1) treatment. The receptor set was obtained from a woman aged 60-75 years with urothelial cancer.

This clone has just one count. The CDR3 protein is CATAGRTVAAGELFF. The CDR3 coding sequence is TGTGCCACCGCCGGGAGGACAGTGGCGGCCGGGGAGCTGTTTTTT. This rearrangement joins TRBV15 to TRBJ2-2; tentative D call: TRBD2 (7 bases). Germline CDR1 LNHNV, CDR2 YYDKDF (reference sequence). The CDR3 sequence is 15 residues long. Trimming removed 8 bases at V and 6 bases at J, with 19 bases between.

This chain connects TRBV2 to TRBJ2-2; weak D call: TRBD1 (6 bases). This CDR3 region has 15 residues. Germline CDR1 SNHLY, CDR2 FYNNEI. V gave up 4 bases and J gave up 1 base, with 10 bases separating them. In DNA form, the CDR3 reads TGTGCCAGCAGTGTCTCGGACAGGAACACCGGGGAGCTGTTTTTT. Residues: CASSVSDRNTGELFF.

This chain connects TRBV19 to TRBJ1-4; TRBD1 matches 7 bases. CDR3 length: 16 residues. CDR1 and CDR2 (germline): LNHDA, SQIVND (reference sequence). With V trimmed by 5 bases and J by 7 bases, 13 bases remained unmatched. In nucleotides, the CDR3 is TGTGCCAGTAGTCTCGGAGTACAGGGGCGGGCTGAAAAACTGTTTTTT. Translating it yields CASSLGVQGRAEKLFF.

The sample holds one count of this clone. The chain recombines TRBV11-3 with TRBJ1-4; 9 bases line up with TRBD1. V was clipped by 3 bases and J by 8 bases; unmatched bases: 10. The CDR3 runs 16 residues. In germline, CDR1 is SGHNT, CDR2 YENEEA. The CDR3 DNA reads TGTGCCAGCAGCTTCCTATACCGGGACAGGGACGAAAAACTGTTTTTT. As protein: CASSFLYRDRDEKLFF. Together with reference TRBV11-3 and TRBJ1-4, the CDR3 gives the full variable domain: EAGVVQSPRYKIIEKKQPVAFWCNPISGHNTLYWYLQNLGQGPELLIRYENEEAVDDSQLPKDRFSAERLKGVDSTLKIQPAELGDSAVYLCASSFLYRDRDEKLFFGSGTQLSVL.

The chain carries TRBV30 and TRBJ2-7, with TRBD1 matching over 9 bases. Germline CDR1 and CDR2: GTSNPN and SVGIG (reference sequence). The CDR3 length is 13 residues. V dropped 3 bases and J dropped 2; count of bases not matched to a gene: 2. The DNA of the CDR3 is TGTGCCTGGAGACAGGGGGCAGCCTACGAGCAGTACTTC. Amino acids: CAWRQGAAYEQYF.

This rearrangement joins TRBV19 to TRBJ1-5; a possible D gene is TRBD1 (6 bases). The germline V gene encodes CDR1 LNHDA and CDR2 SQIVND (reference sequence). CDR3 length: 14 residues. Trimming took 5 bases from V and 3 from J, leaving 11 bases between them. The CDR3 loop is CASSQSGVNQPQHF. The CDR3 region has the DNA TGTGCCAGTAGTCAATCAGGGGTCAATCAGCCCCAGCATTTT.

The chain recombines TRBV10-1 with TRBJ2-7, with 9 bases fitting TRBD1. Looked up from germline, CDR1 is WNHNN and CDR2 is SYGVQD (reference sequence). The CDR3 consists of 15 residues. V trimming: 4 bases; J trimming: 5 bases; junction bases outside the gene matches: 9. The DNA for the CDR3 is TGCGCCAGCAGTGCCTCTGGACAGGGGTCCGACGAGCAGTACTTC. Its translation: CASSASGQGSDEQYF.

The chain uses TRBV12-5 and TRBJ2-3; D remains unclear. Germline CDR1 reads LGHNT; CDR2 reads FRNRAP. Trimming cost V 7 bases and J 8 bases, with 19 bases left between them. This CDR3 is built from 14 residues. CDR3 sequence reads: CASDKEKVRPTQYF. The CDR3 nucleotides are TGTGCTAGTGATAAGGAGAAGGTCCGCCCTACGCAGTATTTT.

The chain has TRBV7-2 and TRBJ2-7; 8 bases line up with TRBD1. Trimming cost V 5 bases and J 3 bases; bases outside gene matches: 12. There are 16 residues in the CDR3. Germline V gives CDR1 SGHTA, CDR2 FQGNSA. CDR3 region: CASSRDLDRGRYEQYF. DNA for the CDR3: TGTGCCAGCAGCCGCGACCTAGACAGGGGCCGCTACGAGCAGTACTTC.

V is TRBV5-1 and J is TRBJ1-4; D call uncertain. The CDR3 has 15 amino acids. V was shortened by 4 bases and J by 3 bases, with 13 bases between the two germline ends. Per germline, CDR1 SGHRS and CDR2 YFSETQ. The CDR3 DNA reads as TGCGCCAGCAGCCCCCATCCGGGGTCTAATGAAAAACTGTTTTTT. The encoded protein is CASSPHPGSNEKLFF.

The V and J genes are TRBV28 and TRBJ2-4; 7 nucleotides align to TRBD1. The CDR3 length is 15 residues. V dropped 4 bases and J dropped 1; count of bases not matched to a gene: 4. CDR1 and CDR2 (germline): MDHEN, SYDVKM. This CDR3 reads CASSWETGAKNIQYF. CDR3 nucleotide sequence: TGTGCCAGCAGTTGGGAGACAGGGGCCAAAAACATTCAGTACTTC.

J is TRBJ2-2 and V is TRBV7-9; possibly TRBD2 for D (5 bases). Trimming shortened V by 2 bases and J by 8 bases, and 12 bases separated the two germline ends. The CDR3 runs to 14 residues. Germline assignment: CDR1 SEHNR and CDR2 FQNEAQ (reference sequence). The CDR3 protein is CASSLKVERGELFF. The CDR3 bases are TGTGCCAGCAGCTTAAAGGTGGAGCGGGGGGAGCTGTTTTTT.

The rearrangement uses TRBV23-1 and TRBJ1-5; 7 bases are shared with TRBD1. TRBV23-1 is flagged as an ORF with uncertain function. The CDR3 has 15 amino acids. The V and J ends lost 1 base and 3 bases, in that order; junction bases with no gene match: 3. CDR3 loop: CASSQYRGLNQPQHF. The CDR3 DNA reads as TGCGCCAGCAGTCAATACAGGGGACTCAATCAGCCCCAGCATTTT.

This chain connects TRBV28 to TRBJ1-5; the match to TRBD1 covers 7 bases. Germline V CDR1 and CDR2: MDHEN, SYDVKM. The V and J ends lost 11 bases and 3 bases, in that order; junction bases with no gene match: 10. CDR3 size: 14 residues. CDR3 DNA: TGTGCCTCCTCCCGGGACAGTGTCAATCAGCCCCAGCATTTT. This translates into CASSRDSVNQPQHF.

This chain uses TRBV28 with TRBJ2-6, with TRBD1 matching 7 bases. CDR1 and CDR2 from the germline V gene are MDHEN and SYDVKM. This CDR3 region has 15 residues. Trimming at V came to 4 bases and at J to 1 base, leaving 1 base not matched to a gene. CDR3 sequence: CASSSTGSGANVLTF. The CDR3 coding sequence is TGTGCCAGCAGTTCGACAGGGTCTGGGGCCAACGTCCTGACTTTC.

This chain links TRBV11-2 with TRBJ1-1, with a weak D call TRBD1 (5 bases). Looked up from germline, CDR1 is SGHAT and CDR2 is FQNNGV. The CDR3 extends over 14 amino acids. Trimming left V 5 bases short and J 1 base short, with 11 bases between. The CDR3 sequence: CASSPRGGNTEAFF. The CDR3 region has the DNA TGTGCCAGCAGCCCCCGCGGGGGGAACACTGAAGCTTTCTTT.

This chain joins TRBV7-9 and TRBJ1-1; no firm D call. CDR1 and CDR2 from the germline V gene are SEHNR and FQNEAQ (reference sequence). V lost 0 bases and J 0 bases, leaving 14 bases between the germline ends. The CDR3 totals 17 residues. This CDR3 is CASSLAGSTPMNTEAFF. In DNA form, the CDR3 reads TGTGCCAGCAGCTTAGCGGGCAGCACCCCCATGAACACTGAAGCTTTCTTT. The variable domain in full, completed from reference TRBV7-9 and TRBJ1-1, reads DTGVSQNPRHKITKRGQNVTFRCDPISEHNRLYWYRQTLGQGPEFLTYFQNEAQLEKSRLLSDRFSAERPKGSFSTLEIQRTEQGDSAMYLCASSLAGSTPMNTEAFFGQGTRLTVV.

This clone was counted only a few times. The chain recombines TRBV4-2 with TRBJ1-4; tentatively, D is TRBD1 (5 bases). The CDR3 length is 16 residues. V lost 4 bases to trimming and J lost 9 bases, with 21 bases between them. The germline V gene has CDR1 LGHNA and CDR2 YNFKEQ. The CDR3 protein is CASSLNLQERGKKLFF. DNA of the CDR3: TGTGCCAGCAGCCTAAACTTACAGGAACGTGGGAAAAAACTGTTTTTT.

V is TRBV28 and J is TRBJ1-2; no clear D gene. The CDR3 contains 18 residues. V was trimmed by 6 bases and J by 4 bases, leaving 27 bases between them. The germline V gene encodes CDR1 MDHEN and CDR2 SYDVKM. CDR3 in DNA: TGTGCCAGCAGCCCTCAACAGTGGCAAGGTTCGTTCGGCTATGGCTACACCTTC. Its protein product is CASSPQQWQGSFGYGYTF.

V and J are TRBV15 and TRBJ2-3, with D possibly TRBD1 on 6 matching bases. This CDR3 is built from 14 residues. Trimming cost V 1 base and J 5 bases, with 10 bases left between them. Germline V gives CDR1 LNHNV, CDR2 YYDKDF (reference sequence). The CDR3 bases are TGTGCCACCAGCAGAGGTCAGGGGATAGATACGCAGTATTTT. Translated, it gives CATSRGQGIDTQYF. Looking up the rest from reference TRBV15 and TRBJ2-3 gives the full variable domain: DAMVIQNPRYQVTQFGKPVTLSCSQTLNHNVMYWYQQKSSQAPKLLFHYYDKDFNNEADTPDNFQSRRPNTSFCFLDIRSPGLGDTAMYLCATSRGQGIDTQYFGPGTRLTVL.

This sequence joins TRBV19 and TRBJ2-7, with D perhaps matching TRBD1 (6 bases). The germline V gene has CDR1 LNHDA and CDR2 SQIVND (reference sequence). The V end was cut by 7 bases, the J end by 0 bases, with 25 bases between. The CDR3 covers 18 residues. CDR3 bases: TGTGCCAGTACCCCCCGGTATGACAGGCTCCATAGCTCCTACGAGCAGTACTTC. Its translation is CASTPRYDRLHSSYEQYF.

The rearrangement uses TRBV5-8 and TRBJ2-3; 11 bases are shared with TRBD2. CDR1 and CDR2 (germline): SGHTS, YDEGEE. The V segment lost 5 bases and the J segment 2 bases; nucleotides outside the gene matches: 13. The CDR3 extends over 18 amino acids. Here the CDR3 DNA reads TGTGCCAGCAGGCCCGTTCTAGCGGGAGGCCAGCTCACAGATACGCAGTATTTT. Translated: CASRPVLAGGQLTDTQYF.

The rearrangement joins TRBV28 to TRBJ1-5, with D possibly being TRBD1 (6 bases). Trimming took 1 base from V and 5 from J, leaving 21 bases between them. CDR1 is MDHEN and CDR2 is SYDVKM in the germline V gene. This CDR3 is 18 amino acids long. CDR3 loop: CASSLSQGLGSVDQPQHF. Here the CDR3 DNA reads TGTGCCAGCAGTTTATCACAGGGTTTAGGGTCGGTTGATCAGCCCCAGCATTTT.

The V call is TRBV27, the J call TRBJ2-1; no firm D call. Trimming took 2 bases from V and 9 from J, leaving 8 bases between them. Germline lookup yields CDR1 MNHEY and CDR2 SMNVEV (reference sequence). The CDR3 is made up of 12 amino acids. In DNA form, the CDR3 reads TGTGCCAGCAGTTTAATCAACAGTGAGCAGTTCTTC. It is translated as CASSLINSEQFF.

The rearrangement links TRBV27 to TRBJ2-3, with a tentative D call TRBD2 (6 bases). Germline-derived CDR1 and CDR2 are MNHEY and SMNVEV (reference sequence). This CDR3 is built from 16 residues. Trimming took 5 bases from V and 0 from J, leaving 15 bases between them. The CDR3 sequence is CASSPRGRDSTDTQYF. The CDR3 coding sequence is TGTGCCAGCAGTCCCCGTGGGCGGGATAGCACAGATACGCAGTATTTT.

The J gene is TRBJ2-2, the V gene TRBV7-3; D might be TRBD2 (6 bases). CDR3 length: 15 residues. Trimming shortened V by 2 bases and J by 4 bases, and 11 bases separated the two germline ends. Germline V lookup: CDR1 SGHTA, CDR2 FQGTGA. CDR3 loop: CASSLRSGVTGELFF. In nucleotides, the CDR3 is TGTGCCAGCAGCTTACGGTCGGGGGTCACCGGGGAGCTGTTTTTT.

The chain joins TRBV19 to TRBJ1-5; a weak D match, TRBD1 (5 bases). Germline CDR1 and CDR2: LNHDA and SQIVND (reference sequence). Trimming took 2 bases from V and 1 from J, leaving 6 bases between them. The CDR3 covers 14 residues. This CDR3 reads CASSIRTSNQPQHF. CDR3 in DNA: TGTGCCAGTAGTATAAGGACAAGCAATCAGCCCCAGCATTTT.